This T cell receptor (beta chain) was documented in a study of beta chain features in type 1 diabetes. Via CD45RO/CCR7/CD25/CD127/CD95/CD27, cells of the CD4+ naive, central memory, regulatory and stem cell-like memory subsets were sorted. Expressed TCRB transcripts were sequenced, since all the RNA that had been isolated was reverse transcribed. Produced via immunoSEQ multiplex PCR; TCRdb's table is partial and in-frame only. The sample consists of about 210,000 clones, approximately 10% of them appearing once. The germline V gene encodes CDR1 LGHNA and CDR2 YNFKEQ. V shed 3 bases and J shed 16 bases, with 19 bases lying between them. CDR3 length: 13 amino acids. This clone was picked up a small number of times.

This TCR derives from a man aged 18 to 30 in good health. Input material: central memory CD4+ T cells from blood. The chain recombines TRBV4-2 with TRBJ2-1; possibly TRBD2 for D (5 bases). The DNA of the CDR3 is TGTGCCAGCAGCCAGGGAGTGAGGGAGTTTTTATTCTTC. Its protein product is CASSQGVREFLFF.